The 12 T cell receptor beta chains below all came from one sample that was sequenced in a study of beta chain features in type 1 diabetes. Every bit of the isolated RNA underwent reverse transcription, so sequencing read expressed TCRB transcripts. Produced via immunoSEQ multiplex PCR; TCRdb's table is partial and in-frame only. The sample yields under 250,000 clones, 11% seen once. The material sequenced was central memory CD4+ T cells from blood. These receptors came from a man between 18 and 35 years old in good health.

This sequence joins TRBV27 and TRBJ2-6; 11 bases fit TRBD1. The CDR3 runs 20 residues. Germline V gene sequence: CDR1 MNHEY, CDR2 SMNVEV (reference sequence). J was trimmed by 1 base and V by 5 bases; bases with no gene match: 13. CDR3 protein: CASSPYGVGQGASGANVLTF. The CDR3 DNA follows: TGTGCCAGCAGTCCTTATGGGGTCGGACAGGGGGCGTCTGGGGCCAACGTCCTGACTTTC. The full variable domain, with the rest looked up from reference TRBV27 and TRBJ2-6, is EAQVTQNPRYLITVTGKKLTVTCSQNMNHEYMSWYRQDPGLGLRQIYYSMNVEVTDKGDVPEGYKVSRKEKRNFPLILESPSPNQTSLYFCASSPYGVGQGASGANVLTFGAGSRLTVL.

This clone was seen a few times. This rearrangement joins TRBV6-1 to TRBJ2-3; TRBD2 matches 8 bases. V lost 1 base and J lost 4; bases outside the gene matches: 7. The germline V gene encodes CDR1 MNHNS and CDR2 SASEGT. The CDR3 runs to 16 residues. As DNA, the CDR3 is TGTGCCAGCAGTGAAGTCATGAGCGGGGGCTCAGATACGCAGTATTTT. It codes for CASSEVMSGGSDTQYF.

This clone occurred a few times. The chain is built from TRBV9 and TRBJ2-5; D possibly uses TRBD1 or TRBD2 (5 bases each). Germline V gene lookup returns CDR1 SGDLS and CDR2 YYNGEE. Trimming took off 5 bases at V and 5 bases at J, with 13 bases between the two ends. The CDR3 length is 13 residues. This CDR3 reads CASSRDLRETQYF. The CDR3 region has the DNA TGTGCCAGCAGTCGGGACCTGCGGGAGACCCAGTACTTC. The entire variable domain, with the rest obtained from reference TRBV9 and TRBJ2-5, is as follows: DSGVTQTPKHLITATGQRVTLRCSPRSGDLSVYWYQQSLDQGLQFLIQYYNGEERAKGNILERFSAQQFPDLHSELNLSSLELGDSALYFCASSRDLRETQYFGPGTRLLVL.

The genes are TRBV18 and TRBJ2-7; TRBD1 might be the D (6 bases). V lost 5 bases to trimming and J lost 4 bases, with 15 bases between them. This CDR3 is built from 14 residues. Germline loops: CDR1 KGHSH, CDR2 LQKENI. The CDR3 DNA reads TGTGCCAGCTCAGCCGGGACAAATTTTTACGAGCAGTACTTC. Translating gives CASSAGTNFYEQYF.

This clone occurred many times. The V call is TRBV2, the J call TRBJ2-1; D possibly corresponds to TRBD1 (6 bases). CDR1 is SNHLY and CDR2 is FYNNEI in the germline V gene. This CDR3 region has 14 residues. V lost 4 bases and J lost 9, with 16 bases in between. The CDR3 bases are TGTGCCAGCAGTGTGGGAAGGACAGAGAGTGAGCAGTTCTTC. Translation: CASSVGRTESEQFF.

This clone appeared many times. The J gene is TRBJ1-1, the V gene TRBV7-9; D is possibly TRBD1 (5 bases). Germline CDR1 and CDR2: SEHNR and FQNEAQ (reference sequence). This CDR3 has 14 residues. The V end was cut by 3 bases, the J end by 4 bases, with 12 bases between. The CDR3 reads CASSLGLAVTEAFF. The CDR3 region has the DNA TGTGCCAGCAGCTTGGGGCTCGCCGTCACTGAAGCTTTCTTT.

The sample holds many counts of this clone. The CDR3 DNA is TGTGCCAGTAGTATGGCTTATACCTACGAGCAGTACTTC. This translates into CASSMAYTYEQYF. This chain joins TRBV19 and TRBJ2-7, with D unresolved. This CDR3 spans 13 amino acids. Trimming removed 3 bases from V and 2 bases from J, with 8 bases in between. Germline CDR1 and CDR2: LNHDA and SQIVND (reference sequence).

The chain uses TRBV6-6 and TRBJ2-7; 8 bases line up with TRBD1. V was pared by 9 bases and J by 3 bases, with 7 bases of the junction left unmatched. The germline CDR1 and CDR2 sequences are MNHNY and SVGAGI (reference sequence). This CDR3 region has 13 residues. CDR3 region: CASLGTGNYEQYF. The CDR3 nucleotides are TGTGCCAGTCTGGGGACAGGAAACTACGAGCAGTACTTC.

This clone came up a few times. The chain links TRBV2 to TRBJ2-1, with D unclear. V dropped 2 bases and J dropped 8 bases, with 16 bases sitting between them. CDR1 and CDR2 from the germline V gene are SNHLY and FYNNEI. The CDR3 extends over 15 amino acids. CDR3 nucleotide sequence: TGTGCCAGCAGTGAAAATTTACCTAGTTTCTATGAGCAGTTCTTC. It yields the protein CASSENLPSFYEQFF.

The CDR3: CASLESGLNIQYF. The CDR3 coding sequence is TGTGCCAGTCTAGAATCGGGTCTGAACATTCAGTACTTC. This chain joins TRBV28 and TRBJ2-4; D is unclear. Between the trimmed V and J ends, which lost 9 bases and 7 bases, there was a span of 16 bases. Germline CDR1 MDHEN, CDR2 SYDVKM. The CDR3 contains 13 residues.

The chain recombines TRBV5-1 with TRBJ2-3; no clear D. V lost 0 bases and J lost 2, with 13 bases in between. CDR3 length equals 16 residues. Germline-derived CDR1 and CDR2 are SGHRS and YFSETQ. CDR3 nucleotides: TGCGCCAGCAGCTTGGCCTTCCACCGAAACACAGATACGCAGTATTTT. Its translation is CASSLAFHRNTDTQYF.

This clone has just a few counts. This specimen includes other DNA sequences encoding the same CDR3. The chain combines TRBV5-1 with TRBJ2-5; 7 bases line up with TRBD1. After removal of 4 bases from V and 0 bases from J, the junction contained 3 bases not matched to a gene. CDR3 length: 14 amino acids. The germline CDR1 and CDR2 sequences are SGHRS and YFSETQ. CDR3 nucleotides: TGCGCCAGCAGCGGGGACAGCAACCAAGAGACCCAGTACTTC. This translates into CASSGDSNQETQYF.